The clone carrying this TCR beta chain was recorded a few times. It was with unique molecular identifiers that the TCRbeta library was prepared. Each CDR3 protein is one row after TCRdb ran MiXCR on the PCR reads. The sample lists around 500,000 distinct CDR3 sequences, roughly an eighth occurring once. The entry originates in a study of T-cell reconstitution after alpha-beta-depleted transplantation in children. The CDR3 covers 13 residues. V was cut by 3 bases and J by 1 base, with 6 bases left in between. Germline V gene data show CDR1 as GTSNPN and CDR2 as SVGIG (reference sequence). The sample was PBMCs from the stem cell graft donor, taken from the stem cell graft. This clonotype was obtained from a human donor who donated a stem cell graft to a child with combined immunodeficiency. This chain connects TRBV30 to TRBJ2-2; D is perhaps TRBD1 or TRBD2 (5 bases each). In DNA form, the CDR3 reads TGTGCCTGGAGGGGGGAGAACACCGGGGAGCTGTTTTTT. Amino acids: CAWRGENTGELFF.